The 19 T cell receptor beta chains below come from one sample, sequenced in a study of beta chain features in type 1 diabetes. Sequenced material consisted of expressed TCRB transcripts (all of the isolated RNA was reverse transcribed). Here immunoSEQ multiplex PCR was the method, and the copy in TCRdb shows in-frame clones only, minus some. The sample lists roughly 370,000 clones, over 11% occurring once. The sample comprised naive CD4+ T cells from blood. Receptor source: a man aged 25 to 40 in good health.

This clone was seen more than once but under ten times. The chain carries TRBV27 and TRBJ1-6; the D is unclear. From germline, CDR1 is MNHEY and CDR2 SMNVEV (reference sequence). The CDR3 runs 16 residues. V was shortened by 7 bases and J by 6 bases, with 19 bases between the two germline ends. CDR3 protein: CASTWLPGGINSPLHF. The CDR3 bases are TGTGCCAGCACTTGGTTACCTGGAGGGATTAATTCACCCCTCCACTTT.

This chain connects TRBV4-1 to TRBJ1-3; a possible D gene is TRBD1 (5 bases). The length of the CDR3 is 17 residues. Germline V CDR1 and CDR2: MGHRA, YSYEKL. Trimming removed 3 bases from V and 0 bases from J, with 15 bases in between. This chain's CDR3 is CASSQTFGDGSGNTIYF. The CDR3, as DNA: TGCGCCAGCAGCCAGACATTCGGGGACGGCTCTGGAAACACCATATATTTT.

The chain is built from TRBV10-3 and TRBJ1-5, with a tentative D call TRBD1 (5 bases). The length of the CDR3 is 14 residues. V was shortened by 6 bases and J by 3 bases, with 12 bases between the two germline ends. Germline V gene sequence: CDR1 ENHRY, CDR2 SYGVKD. The CDR3, as DNA: TGTGCCATCAGCGAGACCGGGACCAATCAGCCCCAGCATTTT. It encodes CAISETGTNQPQHF.

This clone was counted a few times. The V and J genes are TRBV7-6 and TRBJ2-5, with a possible D match to TRBD2 (5 bases). CDR3 length equals 13 residues. Germline V gene sequence: CDR1 SGHVS, CDR2 FNYEAQ. The ends were cut back, 5 bases at V and 5 bases at J, with 12 bases in the middle. The CDR3 DNA follows: TGTGCCAGCAGCCCTAGCAATCGGGAGACCCAGTACTTC. Amino acids: CASSPSNRETQYF.

This clone was detected a few times. V is TRBV10-3 and J is TRBJ2-3, with 11 bases aligning to TRBD2. The CDR3 spans 16 residues. The V gene's germline CDR1 is ENHRY and CDR2 SYGVKD. After removal of 10 bases from V and 4 bases from J, the junction contained 13 bases not matched to a gene. CDR3 sequence (DNA): TGTGCCACAACGACGAGACTAGCGGGATTACCAGATACGCAGTATTTT. Translating gives CATTTRLAGLPDTQYF.

This chain links TRBV4-2 with TRBJ2-5; 11 bases match TRBD2. Germline V gives CDR1 LGHNA, CDR2 YNFKEQ. The J segment lost 4 bases and the V segment lost 2 bases, leaving 0 bases of the junction unmatched. The CDR3 runs to 14 residues. CDR3 nucleotides: TGTGCCAGCAGCCAAACTAGCGGGGGAGAGACCCAGTACTTC. Its protein product is CASSQTSGGETQYF.

The chain has TRBV5-4 and TRBJ1-5; 8 bases fit TRBD1. CDR1 is SGHNT and CDR2 is YYREEE in the germline V gene (reference sequence). The CDR3 has 15 residues. The V and J ends lost 5 bases and 4 bases, in that order; junction bases with no gene match: 8. The CDR3 loop reads CASSDRGLNNQPQHF. DNA for the CDR3: TGTGCCAGCAGTGACAGGGGTCTTAATAATCAGCCCCAGCATTTT.

This clone was recorded a few times. The chain joins TRBV4-1 to TRBJ2-4, with 9 positions matching TRBD1. The length of the CDR3 is 16 residues. The V and J ends lost 3 bases and 3 bases, in that order; junction bases with no gene match: 6. Germline loops: CDR1 MGHRA, CDR2 YSYEKL. The CDR3 sequence: CASSQGQGINKNIQYF. The CDR3 DNA follows: TGCGCCAGCAGCCAGGGACAGGGAATCAACAAAAACATTCAGTACTTC.

Only a few counts were recorded for this clone. The chain links TRBV5-1 to TRBJ1-2; 8 positions agree with TRBD1. The CDR3 loop spans 17 amino acids. CDR1 and CDR2 from the germline V gene are SGHRS and YFSETQ. V lost 2 bases to trimming and J lost 7 bases; unmatched junction nucleotides: 16. The CDR3 DNA reads as TGCGCCAGCAGCTTTGGATCGGTAGAACAGGGGGAGAGTGGCTACACCTTC. It translates to CASSFGSVEQGESGYTF.

A remark on this clone: The same CDR3 can be traced to other DNA sequences in this sample. The chain has TRBV7-9 and TRBJ1-2; D is unclear. The CDR3 consists of 10 residues. Trimming pared 3 bases from V and 6 bases from J, leaving 2 bases between. Germline V gene data show CDR1 as SEHNR and CDR2 as FQNEAQ (reference sequence). In nucleotides, the CDR3 is TGTGCCAGCAGCTTCGATGGCTACACCTTC. It encodes CASSFDGYTF.

The V gene is TRBV7-9, the J gene TRBJ1-2, with 8 bases that match TRBD1. J lost 4 bases, V lost 4 bases, and 5 bases had no gene match. This CDR3 region has 14 residues. Germline V gives CDR1 SEHNR, CDR2 FQNEAQ (reference sequence). This CDR3 is CASSSGQGSYGYTF. CDR3 DNA sequence: TGTGCCAGCAGCTCCGGACAGGGTTCCTATGGCTACACCTTC.

CDR3 region: CASSLGQVALEQYF. The CDR3 DNA sequence: TGCGCCAGCAGCTTGGGACAGGTGGCCCTCGAGCAGTACTTC. The genes are TRBV5-1 and TRBJ2-7, with D maybe TRBD1 (6 bases). The ends were cut back, 0 bases at V and 6 bases at J, with 13 bases in the middle. Germline V gene sequence: CDR1 SGHRS, CDR2 YFSETQ. The length of the CDR3 is 14 residues.

The genes are TRBV10-3 and TRBJ1-1; a possible D gene is TRBD1 (5 bases). CDR3 length equals 16 residues. CDR1 is ENHRY and CDR2 is SYGVKD in the germline V gene. The V gene lost 4 bases and the J gene lost 3 bases, with 18 bases spanning the gap. CDR3 protein: CAISVGVWPKDTEAFF. The DNA for the CDR3 is TGTGCCATCAGTGTGGGGGTTTGGCCAAAGGACACTGAAGCTTTCTTT.

This chain uses TRBV11-3 with TRBJ2-7; D not resolved. The CDR3 is 15 amino acids. CDR1 and CDR2 (germline): SGHNT, YENEEA. Trimming pared 1 base from V and 3 bases from J, leaving 13 bases between. CDR3 loop: CASSLAPSNFYEQYV. In DNA form, the CDR3 reads TGTGCCAGCAGCTTAGCCCCGTCGAATTTCTACGAGCAGTACGTC.

The chain joins TRBV7-2 to TRBJ2-5; tentatively, D is TRBD1 or TRBD2 (5 bases each). V was pared by 4 bases and J by 2 bases, with 5 bases between. The CDR3 spans 12 residues. In germline, CDR1 is SGHTA, CDR2 FQGNSA. DNA of the CDR3: TGTGCCAGCAGCTGGGGGCAAGAGACCCAGTACTTC. Encoded protein: CASSWGQETQYF.

This clone was recorded a few times. This chain uses TRBV18 with TRBJ2-2, with D possibly being TRBD2 (5 bases). V shed 3 bases and J shed 6 bases, with 8 bases lying between them. This CDR3 spans 13 amino acids. Looked up from germline, CDR1 is KGHSH and CDR2 is LQKENI. CDR3 nucleotide sequence: TGTGCCAGCTCACCGGGAGTCGCCGGGGAGCTGTTTTTT. It yields the protein CASSPGVAGELFF.

The J gene is TRBJ2-1, the V gene TRBV13; 9 nucleotides agree with TRBD2. This CDR3 is built from 15 residues. The germline CDR1 and CDR2 sequences are PRHDT and FYEKMQ (reference sequence). V shed 4 bases and J 6 bases; nucleotides not matched to a gene: 7. CDR3 in amino acids: CASSSLAGAPNEQFF. Here the CDR3 DNA reads TGTGCCAGCAGCTCATTAGCGGGAGCCCCCAATGAGCAGTTCTTC.

This rearrangement joins TRBV5-1 to TRBJ1-2; 8 bases agree with TRBD1. This CDR3 has 16 amino acids. Per germline, CDR1 SGHRS and CDR2 YFSETQ. With V trimmed by 6 bases and J by 8 bases, 18 bases remained unmatched. In DNA form, the CDR3 reads TGCGCCAGCACTATGTCCAGAGGACAGGGTTTCCAAGGCTACACCTTC. The encoded protein is CASTMSRGQGFQGYTF. Filled out from reference TRBV5-1 and TRBJ1-2, the complete variable domain reads KAGVTQTPRYLIKTRGQQVTLSCSPISGHRSVSWYQQTPGQGLQFLFEYFSETQRNKGNFPGRFSGRQFSNSRSEMNVSTLELGDSALYLCASTMSRGQGFQGYTFGSGTRLTVV.

This clone was detected only a few times. The chain employs TRBV4-1 and TRBJ2-4; D may match TRBD1 or TRBD2 (5 bases each). Germline CDR1 and CDR2: MGHRA and YSYEKL. V lost 1 base, J lost 15 bases, and 22 bases lay in between. This CDR3 has 15 residues. CDR3 bases: TGCGCCAGCAGCCAAGTCGTCGGGGCCCTACTTCCCCGGTACTTC. It specifies CASSQVVGALLPRYF.